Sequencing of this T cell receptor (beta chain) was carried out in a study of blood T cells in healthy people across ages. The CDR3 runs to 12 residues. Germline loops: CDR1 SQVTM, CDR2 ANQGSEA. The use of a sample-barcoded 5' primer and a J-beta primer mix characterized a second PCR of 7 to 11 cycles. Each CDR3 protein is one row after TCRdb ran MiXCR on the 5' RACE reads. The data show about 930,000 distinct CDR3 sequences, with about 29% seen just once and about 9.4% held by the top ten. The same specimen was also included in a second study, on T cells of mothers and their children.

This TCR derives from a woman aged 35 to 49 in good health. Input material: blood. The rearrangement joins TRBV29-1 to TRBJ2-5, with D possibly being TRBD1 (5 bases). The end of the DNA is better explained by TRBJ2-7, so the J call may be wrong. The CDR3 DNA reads TGCAGCGTTGGGTCTCAAGGGGACGAGCAGTACTTC. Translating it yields CSVGSQGDEQYF.